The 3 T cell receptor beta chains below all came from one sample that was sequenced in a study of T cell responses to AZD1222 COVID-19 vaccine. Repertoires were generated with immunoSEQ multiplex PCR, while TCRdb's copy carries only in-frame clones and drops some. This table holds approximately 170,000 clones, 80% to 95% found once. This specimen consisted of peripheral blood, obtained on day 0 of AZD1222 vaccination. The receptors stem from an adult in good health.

Here the CDR3 DNA reads TGCAGCGTTGGGGCCGCGGGGGCAGATACGCAGTATTTT. Translating gives CSVGAAGADTQYF. The chain recombines TRBV29-1 with TRBJ2-3; TRBD2 matches 7 bases. Losses at the gene ends were 4 bases for V and 4 bases for J; bases not matched to a gene: 5. The CDR3 runs 13 residues. Per the germline V gene, CDR1 is SQVTM and CDR2 is ANQGSEA.

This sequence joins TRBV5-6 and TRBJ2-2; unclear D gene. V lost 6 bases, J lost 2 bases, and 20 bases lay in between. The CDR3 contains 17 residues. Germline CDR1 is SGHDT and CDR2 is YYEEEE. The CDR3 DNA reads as TGTGCCAGCACCAGACTTAGGGCTAGTGCTAACACCGGGGAGCTGTTTTTT. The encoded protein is CASTRLRASANTGELFF.

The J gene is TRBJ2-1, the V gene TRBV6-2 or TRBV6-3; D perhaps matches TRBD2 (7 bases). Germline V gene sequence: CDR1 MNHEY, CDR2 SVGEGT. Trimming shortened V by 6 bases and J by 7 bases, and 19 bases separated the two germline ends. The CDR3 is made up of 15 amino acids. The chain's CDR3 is CASSPVWGGGNEQFF. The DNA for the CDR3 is TGTGCCAGCAGCCCTGTGTGGGGGGGCGGAAATGAGCAGTTCTTC.